This T cell receptor beta chain is from a study of T cells in tumors after PD-1 blockade. For the study at large: During anti-PD-1 treatment, some patients continued daily vismodegib 150 mg.

Repertoires were generated with immunoSEQ multiplex PCR, while TCRdb's copy carries only in-frame clones and drops some. This table holds around 50,000 clones, roughly three quarters found once. This CDR3 has 12 residues. Trimming took 2 bases from V and 9 from J, leaving 8 bases between them. Per the germline V gene, CDR1 is KGHSY and CDR2 is FQNENV. Sequenced here: PBMCs, sampled before anti-PD-1 therapy. The TCR comes from a human donor with advanced basal cell or squamous cell carcinoma (not recorded which). The V and J genes are TRBV16 and TRBJ2-1; D unresolved. CDR3 bases: TGTGCCAGCAGCCAAGGGAAAGGTGAGCAGTTCTTC. This sequence encodes CASSQGKGEQFF.